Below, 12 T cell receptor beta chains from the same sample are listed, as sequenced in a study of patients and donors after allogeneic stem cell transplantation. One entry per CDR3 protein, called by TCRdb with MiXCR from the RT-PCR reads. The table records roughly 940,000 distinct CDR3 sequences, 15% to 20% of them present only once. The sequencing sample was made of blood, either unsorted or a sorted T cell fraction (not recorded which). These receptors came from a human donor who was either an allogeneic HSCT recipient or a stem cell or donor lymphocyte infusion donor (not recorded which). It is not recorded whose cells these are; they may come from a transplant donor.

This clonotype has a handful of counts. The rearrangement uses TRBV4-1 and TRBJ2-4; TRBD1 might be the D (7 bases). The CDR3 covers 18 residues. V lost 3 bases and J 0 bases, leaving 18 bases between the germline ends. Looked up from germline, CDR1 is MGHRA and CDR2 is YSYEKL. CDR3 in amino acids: CASSHTTGEVGAKNIQYF. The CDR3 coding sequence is TGCGCCAGCAGCCATACTACAGGGGAGGTTGGAGCCAAAAACATTCAGTACTTC.

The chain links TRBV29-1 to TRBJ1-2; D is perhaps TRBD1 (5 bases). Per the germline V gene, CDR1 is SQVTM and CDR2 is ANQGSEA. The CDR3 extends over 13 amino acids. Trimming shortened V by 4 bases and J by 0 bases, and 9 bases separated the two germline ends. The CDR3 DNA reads TGCAGCGTTGCGGGGACGGCTAACTATGGCTACACCTTC. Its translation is CSVAGTANYGYTF. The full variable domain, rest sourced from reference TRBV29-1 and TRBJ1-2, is SAVISQKPSRDICQRGTSLTIQCQVDSQVTMMFWYRQQPGQSLTLIATANQGSEATYESGFVIDKFPISRPNLTFSTLTVSNMSPEDSSIYLCSVAGTANYGYTFGSGTRLTVV.

The CDR3 spells CASSDSISQGLLHQPQHF. CDR3 DNA: TGTGCCAGCAGTGACTCCATTTCCCAGGGCCTGTTGCATCAGCCCCAGCATTTT. V gene TRBV6-4 combines with J gene TRBJ1-5, with D perhaps TRBD1 (5 bases). The CDR3 contains 18 residues. Germline loops: CDR1 MRHNA, CDR2 SNTAGT. The V end lost 0 bases, the J end lost 5 bases, and 20 bases lay between the germline ends.

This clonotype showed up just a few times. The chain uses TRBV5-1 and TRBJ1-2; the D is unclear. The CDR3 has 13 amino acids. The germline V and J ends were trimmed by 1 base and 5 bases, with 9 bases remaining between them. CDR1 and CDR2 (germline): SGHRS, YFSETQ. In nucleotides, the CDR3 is TGCGCCAGCAGCTTGACGGGTCTGTATGGCTACACCTTC. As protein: CASSLTGLYGYTF.

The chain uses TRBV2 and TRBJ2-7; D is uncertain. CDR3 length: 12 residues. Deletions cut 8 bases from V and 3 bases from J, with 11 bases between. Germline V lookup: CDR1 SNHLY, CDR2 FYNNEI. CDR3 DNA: TGTGCCAGCCGCGCCCCGGGCTACGAGCAGTACTTC. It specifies CASRAPGYEQYF.

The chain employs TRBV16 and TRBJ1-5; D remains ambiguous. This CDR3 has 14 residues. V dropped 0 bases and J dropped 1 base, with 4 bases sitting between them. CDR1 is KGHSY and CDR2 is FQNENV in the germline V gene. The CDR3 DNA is TGTGCCAGCAGCCAATCGAGGAGCAATCAGCCCCAGCATTTT. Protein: CASSQSRSNQPQHF. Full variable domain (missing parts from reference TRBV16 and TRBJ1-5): GEEVAQTPKHLVRGEGQKAKLYCAPIKGHSYVFWYQQVLKNEFKFLISFQNENVFDETGMPKERFSAKCLPNSPCSLEIQATKLEDSAVYFCASSQSRSNQPQHFGDGTRLSIL.

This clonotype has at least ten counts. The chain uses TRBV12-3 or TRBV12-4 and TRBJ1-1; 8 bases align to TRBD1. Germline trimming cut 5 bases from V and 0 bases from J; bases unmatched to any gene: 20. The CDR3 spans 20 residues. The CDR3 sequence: CASSLGFRTGNSGMNTEAFF. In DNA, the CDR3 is TGTGCCAGCAGTCTGGGATTTAGGACAGGGAACTCCGGGATGAACACTGAAGCTTTCTTT.

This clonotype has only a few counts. The CDR3 loop is CASRPGDRSKHTQYF. The CDR3 coding sequence is TGCGCCAGCCGGCCGGGGGACAGGTCGAAGCATACGCAGTATTTT. The rearrangement uses TRBV5-1 and TRBJ2-3, with TRBD1 matching over 8 bases. Per the germline V gene, CDR1 is SGHRS and CDR2 is YFSETQ. Trimming cost V 7 bases and J 7 bases; bases outside gene matches: 14. The CDR3 consists of 15 residues.

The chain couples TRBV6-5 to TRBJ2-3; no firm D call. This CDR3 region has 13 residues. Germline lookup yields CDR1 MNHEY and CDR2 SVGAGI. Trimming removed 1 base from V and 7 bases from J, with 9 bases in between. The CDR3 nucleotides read TGTGCCAGCAGTTACTACGAAGGGAATACGCAGTATTTT. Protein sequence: CASSYYEGNTQYF.

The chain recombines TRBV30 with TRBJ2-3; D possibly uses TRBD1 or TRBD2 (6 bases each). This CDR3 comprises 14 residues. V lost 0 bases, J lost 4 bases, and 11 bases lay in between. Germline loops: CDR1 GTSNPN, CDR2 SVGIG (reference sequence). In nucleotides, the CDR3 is TGTGCCTGGAGTGTAGGTAGGGGGGCAGATACGCAGTATTTT. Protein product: CAWSVGRGADTQYF.

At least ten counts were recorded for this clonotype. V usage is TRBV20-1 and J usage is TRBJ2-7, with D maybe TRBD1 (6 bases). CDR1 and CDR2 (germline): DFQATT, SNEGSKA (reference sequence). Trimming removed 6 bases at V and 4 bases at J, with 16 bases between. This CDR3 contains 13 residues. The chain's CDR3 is CSAGTLLGYEQYF. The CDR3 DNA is TGCAGTGCCGGGACATTATTAGGGTACGAGCAGTACTTC.

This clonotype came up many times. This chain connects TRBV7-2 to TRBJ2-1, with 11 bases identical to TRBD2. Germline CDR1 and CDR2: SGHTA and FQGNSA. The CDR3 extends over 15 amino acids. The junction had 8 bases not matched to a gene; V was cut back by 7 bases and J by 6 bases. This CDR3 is CASTPGTSGFNEQFF. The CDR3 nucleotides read TGTGCCAGCACCCCCGGGACTAGCGGTTTCAATGAGCAGTTCTTC.